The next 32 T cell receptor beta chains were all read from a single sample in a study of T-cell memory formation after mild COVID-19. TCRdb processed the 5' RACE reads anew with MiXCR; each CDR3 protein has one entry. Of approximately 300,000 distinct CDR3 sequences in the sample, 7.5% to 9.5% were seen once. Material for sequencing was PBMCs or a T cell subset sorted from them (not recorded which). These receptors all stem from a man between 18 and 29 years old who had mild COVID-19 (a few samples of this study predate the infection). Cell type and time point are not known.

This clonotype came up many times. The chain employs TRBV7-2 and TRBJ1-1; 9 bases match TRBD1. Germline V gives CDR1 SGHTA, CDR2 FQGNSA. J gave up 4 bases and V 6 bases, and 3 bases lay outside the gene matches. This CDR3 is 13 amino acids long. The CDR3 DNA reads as TGTGCCAGCAGACAGGGGGCGTCCACTGAAGCTTTCTTT. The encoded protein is CASRQGASTEAFF.

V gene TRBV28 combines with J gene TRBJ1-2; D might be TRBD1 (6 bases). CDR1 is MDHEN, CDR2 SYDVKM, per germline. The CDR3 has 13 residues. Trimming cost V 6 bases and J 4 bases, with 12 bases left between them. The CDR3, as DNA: TGTGCCAGCAGGGAAACAGGGCTCTATGGCTACACCTTC. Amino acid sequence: CASRETGLYGYTF.

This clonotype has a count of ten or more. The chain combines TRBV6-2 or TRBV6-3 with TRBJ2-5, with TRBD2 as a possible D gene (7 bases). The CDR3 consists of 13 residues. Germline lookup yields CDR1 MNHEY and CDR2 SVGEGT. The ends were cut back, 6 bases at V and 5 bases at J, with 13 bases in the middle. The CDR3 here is CASRLQGGETQYF. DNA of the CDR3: TGTGCCAGCAGACTACAGGGAGGGGAGACCCAGTACTTC.

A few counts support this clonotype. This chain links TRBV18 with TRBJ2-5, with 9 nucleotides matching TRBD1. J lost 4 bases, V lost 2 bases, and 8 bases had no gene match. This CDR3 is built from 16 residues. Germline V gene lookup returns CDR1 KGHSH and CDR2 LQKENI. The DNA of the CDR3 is TGTGCCAGCTCACCAGTGGAACAGGGGGCGCGAGAGACCCAGTACTTC. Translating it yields CASSPVEQGARETQYF.

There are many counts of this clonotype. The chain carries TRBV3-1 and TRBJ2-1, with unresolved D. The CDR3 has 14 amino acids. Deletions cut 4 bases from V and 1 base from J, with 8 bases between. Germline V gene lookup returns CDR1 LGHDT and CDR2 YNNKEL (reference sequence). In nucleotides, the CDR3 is TGTGCCAGCAGCCGTACAGAGTCCTACAATGAGCAGTTCTTC. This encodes CASSRTESYNEQFF.

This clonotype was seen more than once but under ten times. The CDR3 nucleotides are TGTGCCAGCAGCTTCCAGGGGGCGCAGTATTTT. This codes for CASSFQGAQYF. The chain carries TRBV7-9 and TRBJ2-3; 7 nucleotides line up with TRBD1. Germline CDR1 SEHNR, CDR2 FQNEAQ (reference sequence). This CDR3 spans 11 amino acids. J lost 10 bases, V lost 3 bases, and 1 base had no gene match.

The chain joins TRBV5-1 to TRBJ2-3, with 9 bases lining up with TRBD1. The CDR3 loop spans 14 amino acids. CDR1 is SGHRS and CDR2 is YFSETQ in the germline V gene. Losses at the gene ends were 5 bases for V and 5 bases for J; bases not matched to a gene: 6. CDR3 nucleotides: TGCGCCAGCAGTCAAGACAGGGGGATAGATACGCAGTATTTT. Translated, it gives CASSQDRGIDTQYF.

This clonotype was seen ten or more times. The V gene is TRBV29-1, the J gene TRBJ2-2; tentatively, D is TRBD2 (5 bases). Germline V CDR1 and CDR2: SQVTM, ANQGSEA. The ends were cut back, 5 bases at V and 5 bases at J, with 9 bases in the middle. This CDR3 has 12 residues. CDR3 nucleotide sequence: TGCAGCGTTCCTCGGGGTACCGGGGAGCTGTTTTTT. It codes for CSVPRGTGELFF.

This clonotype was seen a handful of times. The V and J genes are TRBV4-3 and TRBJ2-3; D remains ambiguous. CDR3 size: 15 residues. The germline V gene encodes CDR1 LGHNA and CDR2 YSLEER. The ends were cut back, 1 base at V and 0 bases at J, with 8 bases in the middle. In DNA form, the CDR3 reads TGCGCCAGCAGCCAAGGGCTACCTAGCACAGATACGCAGTATTTT. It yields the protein CASSQGLPSTDTQYF.

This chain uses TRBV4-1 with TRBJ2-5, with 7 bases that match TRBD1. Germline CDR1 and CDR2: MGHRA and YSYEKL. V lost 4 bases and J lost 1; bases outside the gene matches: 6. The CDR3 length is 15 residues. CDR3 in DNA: TGCGCCAGCAGCCCGAGGGGGCGATTCCAAGAGACCCAGTACTTC. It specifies CASSPRGRFQETQYF.

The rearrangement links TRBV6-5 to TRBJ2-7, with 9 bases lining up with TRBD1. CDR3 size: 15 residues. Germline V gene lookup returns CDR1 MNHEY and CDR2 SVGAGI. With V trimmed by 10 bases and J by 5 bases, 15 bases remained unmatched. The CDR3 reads CATSTPGQGAHEQYF. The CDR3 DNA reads TGTGCCACTAGTACCCCGGGACAGGGTGCCCACGAGCAGTACTTC.

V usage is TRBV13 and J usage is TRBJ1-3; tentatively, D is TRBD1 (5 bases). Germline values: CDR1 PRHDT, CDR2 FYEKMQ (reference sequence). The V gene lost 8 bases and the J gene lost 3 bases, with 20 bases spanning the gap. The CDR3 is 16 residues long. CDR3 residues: CASSAVRGRGGNTIYF. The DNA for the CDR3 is TGTGCCAGCTCAGCAGTCCGGGGGAGGGGTGGAAACACCATATATTTT.

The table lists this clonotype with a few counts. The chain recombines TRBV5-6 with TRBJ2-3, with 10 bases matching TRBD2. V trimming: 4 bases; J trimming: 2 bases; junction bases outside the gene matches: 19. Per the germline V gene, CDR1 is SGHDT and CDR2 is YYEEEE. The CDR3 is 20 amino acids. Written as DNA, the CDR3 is TGTGCCAGCAGCCCAACAAAGCGGGGGGGACCTCTAACAATCACAGATACGCAGTATTTT. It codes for CASSPTKRGGPLTITDTQYF.

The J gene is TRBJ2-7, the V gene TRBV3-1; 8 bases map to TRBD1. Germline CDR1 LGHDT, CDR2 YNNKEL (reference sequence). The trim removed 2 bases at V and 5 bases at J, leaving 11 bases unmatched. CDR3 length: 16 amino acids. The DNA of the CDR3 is TGTGCCAGCAGCCAAAGCTTTCGGCAGGGGGCCCACGAGCAGTACTTC. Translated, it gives CASSQSFRQGAHEQYF.

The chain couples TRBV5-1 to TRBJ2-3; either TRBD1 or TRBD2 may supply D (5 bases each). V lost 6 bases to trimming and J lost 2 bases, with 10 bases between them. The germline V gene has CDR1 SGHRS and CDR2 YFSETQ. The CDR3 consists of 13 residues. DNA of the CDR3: TGCGCCAGCAAACCGGGGACCACAGATACGCAGTATTTT. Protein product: CASKPGTTDTQYF.

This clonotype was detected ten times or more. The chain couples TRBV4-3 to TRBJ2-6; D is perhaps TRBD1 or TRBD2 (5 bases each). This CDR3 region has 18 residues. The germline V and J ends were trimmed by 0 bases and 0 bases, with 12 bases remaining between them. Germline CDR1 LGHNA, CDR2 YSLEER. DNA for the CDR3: TGCGCCAGCAGCCAAGATCAGAAGGGACCCTCTGGGGCCAACGTCCTGACTTTC. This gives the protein CASSQDQKGPSGANVLTF.

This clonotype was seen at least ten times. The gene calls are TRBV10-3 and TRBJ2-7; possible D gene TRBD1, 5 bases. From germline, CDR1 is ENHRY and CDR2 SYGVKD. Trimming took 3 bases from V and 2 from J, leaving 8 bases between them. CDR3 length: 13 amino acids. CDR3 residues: CAISDDSTYEQYF. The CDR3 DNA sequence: TGTGCCATCAGTGACGACAGCACCTACGAGCAGTACTTC.

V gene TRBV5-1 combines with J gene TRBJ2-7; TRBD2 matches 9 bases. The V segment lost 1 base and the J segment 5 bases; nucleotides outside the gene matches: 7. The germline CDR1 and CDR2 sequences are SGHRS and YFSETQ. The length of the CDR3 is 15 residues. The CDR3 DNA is TGCGCCAGCAGCTTGAGTCGAGCGGGGGGCCACGAGCAGTACTTC. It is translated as CASSLSRAGGHEQYF.

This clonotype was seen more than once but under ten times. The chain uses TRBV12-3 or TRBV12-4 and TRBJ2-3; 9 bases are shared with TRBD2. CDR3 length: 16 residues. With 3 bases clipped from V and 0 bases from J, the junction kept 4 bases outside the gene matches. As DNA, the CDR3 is TGTGCCAGCAGTTTGGATACTAGCGGGAGCACAGATACGCAGTATTTT. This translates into CASSLDTSGSTDTQYF.

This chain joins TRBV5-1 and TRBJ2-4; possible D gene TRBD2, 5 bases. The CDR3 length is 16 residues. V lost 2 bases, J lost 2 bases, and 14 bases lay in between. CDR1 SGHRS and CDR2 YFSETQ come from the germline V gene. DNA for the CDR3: TGCGCCAGCAGCTTCCCGCGGTGGAGGCCCAAAAACATTCAGTACTTC. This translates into CASSFPRWRPKNIQYF. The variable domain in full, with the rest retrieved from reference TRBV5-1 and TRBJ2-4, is KAGVTQTPRYLIKTRGQQVTLSCSPISGHRSVSWYQQTPGQGLQFLFEYFSETQRNKGNFPGRFSGRQFSNSRSEMNVSTLELGDSALYLCASSFPRWRPKNIQYFGAGTRLSVL.

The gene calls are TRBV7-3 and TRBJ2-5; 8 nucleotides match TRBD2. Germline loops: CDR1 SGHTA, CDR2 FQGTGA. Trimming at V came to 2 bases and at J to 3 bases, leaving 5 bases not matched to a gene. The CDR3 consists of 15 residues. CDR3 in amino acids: CASSLDGGDKETQYF. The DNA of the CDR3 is TGTGCCAGCAGCTTAGACGGGGGGGATAAAGAGACCCAGTACTTC.

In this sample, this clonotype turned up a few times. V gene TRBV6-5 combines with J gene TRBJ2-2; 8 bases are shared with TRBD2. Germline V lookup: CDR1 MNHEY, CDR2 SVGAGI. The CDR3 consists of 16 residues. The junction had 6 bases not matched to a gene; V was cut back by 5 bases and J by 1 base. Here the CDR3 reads CASSTSRGGNTGELFF. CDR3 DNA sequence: TGTGCCAGCAGTACCTCACGGGGGGGGAACACCGGGGAGCTGTTTTTT.

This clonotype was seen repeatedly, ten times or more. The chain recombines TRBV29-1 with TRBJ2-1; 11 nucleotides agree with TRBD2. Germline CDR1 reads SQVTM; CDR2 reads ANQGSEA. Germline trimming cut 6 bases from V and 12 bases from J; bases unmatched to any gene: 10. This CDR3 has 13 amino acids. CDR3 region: CSVSSGGPLGQFF. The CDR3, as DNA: TGCAGCGTGTCTAGCGGGGGGCCCTTAGGGCAGTTCTTC.

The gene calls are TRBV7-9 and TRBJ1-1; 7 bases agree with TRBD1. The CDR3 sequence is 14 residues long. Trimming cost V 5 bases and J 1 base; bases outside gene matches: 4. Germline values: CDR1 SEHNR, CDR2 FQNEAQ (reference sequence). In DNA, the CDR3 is TGTGCCAGCAGCCGACACAGGGGGAACACTGAAGCTTTCTTT. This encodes CASSRHRGNTEAFF.

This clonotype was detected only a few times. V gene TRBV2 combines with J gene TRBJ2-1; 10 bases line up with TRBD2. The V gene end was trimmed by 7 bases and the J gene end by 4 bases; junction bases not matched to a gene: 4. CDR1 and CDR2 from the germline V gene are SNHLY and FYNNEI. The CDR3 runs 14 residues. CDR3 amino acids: CASIRTSGYNEQFF. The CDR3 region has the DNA TGTGCCAGCATAAGGACTAGCGGTTACAATGAGCAGTTCTTC.

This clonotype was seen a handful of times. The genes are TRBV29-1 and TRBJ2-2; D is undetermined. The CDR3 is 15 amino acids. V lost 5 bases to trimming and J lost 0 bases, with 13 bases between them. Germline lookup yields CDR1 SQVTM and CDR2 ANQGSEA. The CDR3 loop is CSVYSAETNTGELFF. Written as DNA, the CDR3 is TGCAGCGTTTACTCGGCGGAGACGAACACCGGGGAGCTGTTTTTT.

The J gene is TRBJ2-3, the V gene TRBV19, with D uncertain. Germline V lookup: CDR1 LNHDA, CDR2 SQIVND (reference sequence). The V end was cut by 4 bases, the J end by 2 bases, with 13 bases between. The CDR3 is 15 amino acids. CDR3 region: CASSRSRTFTDTQYF. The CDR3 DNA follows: TGTGCCAGTAGTAGATCCCGGACGTTCACAGATACGCAGTATTTT.

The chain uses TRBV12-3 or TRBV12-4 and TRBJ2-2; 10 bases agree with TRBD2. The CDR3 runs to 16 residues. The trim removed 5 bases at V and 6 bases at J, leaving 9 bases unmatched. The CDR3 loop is CASSRRSGGAAGELFF. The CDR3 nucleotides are TGTGCCAGCAGTAGACGGAGCGGGGGGGCCGCCGGGGAGCTGTTTTTT.

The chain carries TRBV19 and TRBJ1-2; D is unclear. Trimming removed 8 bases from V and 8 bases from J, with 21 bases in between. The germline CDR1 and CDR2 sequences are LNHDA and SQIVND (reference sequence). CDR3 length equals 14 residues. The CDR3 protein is CASGSRKPEEGYTF. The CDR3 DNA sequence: TGTGCCAGTGGATCCAGGAAGCCTGAGGAAGGCTACACCTTC.

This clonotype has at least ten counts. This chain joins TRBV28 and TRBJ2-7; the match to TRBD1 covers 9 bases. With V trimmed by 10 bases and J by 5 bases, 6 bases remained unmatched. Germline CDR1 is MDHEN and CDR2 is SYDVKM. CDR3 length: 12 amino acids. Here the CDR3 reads CAIRDRAHEQYF. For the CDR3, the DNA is TGTGCCATCCGGGACAGGGCCCACGAGCAGTACTTC.

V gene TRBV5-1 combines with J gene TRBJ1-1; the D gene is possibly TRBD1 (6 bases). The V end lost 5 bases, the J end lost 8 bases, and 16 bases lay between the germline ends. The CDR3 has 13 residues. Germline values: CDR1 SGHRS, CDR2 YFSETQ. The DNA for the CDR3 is TGCGCCAGCAGACGGACTGGGACACCCGAAGCTTTCTTT. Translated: CASRRTGTPEAFF.

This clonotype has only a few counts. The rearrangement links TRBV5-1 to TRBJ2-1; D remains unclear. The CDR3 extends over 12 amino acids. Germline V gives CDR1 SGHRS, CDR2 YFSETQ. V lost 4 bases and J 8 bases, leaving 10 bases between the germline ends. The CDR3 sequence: CASSRGWYEQFF. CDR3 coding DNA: TGCGCCAGCAGCCGTGGATGGTATGAGCAGTTCTTC.